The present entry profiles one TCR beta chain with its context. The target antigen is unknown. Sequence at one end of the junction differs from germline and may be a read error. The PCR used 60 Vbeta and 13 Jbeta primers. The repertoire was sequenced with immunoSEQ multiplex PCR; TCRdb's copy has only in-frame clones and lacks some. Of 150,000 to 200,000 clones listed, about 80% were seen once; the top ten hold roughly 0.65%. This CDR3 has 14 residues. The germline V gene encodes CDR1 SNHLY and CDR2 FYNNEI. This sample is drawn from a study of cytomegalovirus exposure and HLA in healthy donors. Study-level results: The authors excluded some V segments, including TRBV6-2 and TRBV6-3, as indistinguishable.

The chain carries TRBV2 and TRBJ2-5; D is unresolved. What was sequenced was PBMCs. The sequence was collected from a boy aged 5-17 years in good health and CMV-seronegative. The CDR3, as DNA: TGTGCCGGCAGTGGATCAGAAGACCAAGAGACCCAGTACTTC. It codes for CAGSGSEDQETQYF.